Following are 14 T cell receptor beta chains from one sample sequenced in a study of T cell responses to AZD1222 COVID-19 vaccine. Sequencing was performed with immunoSEQ multiplex PCR; in TCRdb, only in-frame clones are kept and a portion is missing. The data show approximately 120,000 clones, with more than 80% seen just once and around 4.4% held by the top ten. The specimen comprised peripheral blood, sampled 28 days after the second AZD1222 dose. All receptors derive from an adult who received the AZD1222 COVID-19 vaccine.

The chain carries TRBV7-2 and TRBJ2-2; unclear D gene. V lost 5 bases and J 4 bases, leaving 8 bases between the germline ends. Germline CDR1 is SGHTA and CDR2 is FQGNSA. CDR3 length equals 13 residues. The CDR3: CASSQQFTGELFF. The CDR3 DNA reads TGTGCCAGCAGCCAACAGTTCACCGGGGAGCTGTTTTTT. The full variable domain, completed using reference TRBV7-2 and TRBJ2-2, is GAGVSQSPSNKVTEKGKDVELRCDPISGHTALYWYRQSLGQGLEFLIYFQGNSAPDKSGLPSDRFSAERTGGSVSTLTIQRTQQEDSAVYLCASSQQFTGELFFGEGSRLTVL.

This clone appeared once. The V and J genes are TRBV4-2 and TRBJ2-1, with 10 bases identical to TRBD2. With V trimmed by 1 base and J by 10 bases, 10 bases remained unmatched. CDR3 length: 16 amino acids. Germline V lookup: CDR1 LGHNA, CDR2 YNFKEQ. As DNA, the CDR3 is TGTGCCAGCAGCCAAGTAGGAGCGGGGGGGCTGGGAGAGCAGTTCTTC. It is translated as CASSQVGAGGLGEQFF.

The V call is TRBV7-2, the J call TRBJ1-5; the D gene is possibly TRBD1 (5 bases). The CDR3 has 14 amino acids. Trimming pared 5 bases from V and 5 bases from J, leaving 13 bases between. CDR1 SGHTA and CDR2 FQGNSA come from the germline V gene. The CDR3 bases are TGTGCCAGCAGCAGGGGCCTAGCGGATCAGCCCCAGCATTTT. The encoded protein is CASSRGLADQPQHF.

The chain links TRBV7-2 to TRBJ1-5, with D uncertain. The germline V gene encodes CDR1 SGHTA and CDR2 FQGNSA. V gave up 1 base and J gave up 0 bases, with 4 bases separating them. This CDR3 is 14 amino acids long. The CDR3 region is CASSLELSNQPQHF. CDR3 DNA sequence: TGTGCCAGCAGCTTAGAGCTTAGCAATCAGCCCCAGCATTTT.

The CDR3 sequence is CASSDQESTYEQYF. In DNA form, the CDR3 reads TGTGCCAGCAGTGATCAGGAGAGTACCTACGAGCAGTACTTC. The rearrangement uses TRBV25-1 and TRBJ2-7, with D unclear. The V and J ends lost 3 bases and 2 bases respectively, with 11 bases between them. Germline V gives CDR1 MGHDK, CDR2 SYGVNS. This CDR3 has 14 residues.

The gene calls are TRBV6-1 and TRBJ1-4; unclear D gene. This CDR3 spans 17 amino acids. With 2 bases removed from V and 2 bases from J, the gap between germline ends came to 15 bases. Germline V gene lookup returns CDR1 MNHNS and CDR2 SASEGT. The CDR3 DNA is TGTGCCAGCAGTGAAATCCCGGTGAAGGGTACTAATGAAAAACTGTTTTTT. Protein: CASSEIPVKGTNEKLFF.

V is TRBV7-2 and J is TRBJ1-2; perhaps TRBD1 as D (5 bases). V was trimmed by 5 bases and J by 0 bases, leaving 13 bases between them. The CDR3 is 15 residues long. Germline V gene data show CDR1 as SGHTA and CDR2 as FQGNSA. CDR3 sequence: CASSPRDGANYGYTF. DNA for the CDR3: TGTGCCAGCAGCCCCCGGGACGGAGCTAACTATGGCTACACCTTC.

CDR3 sequence: CASSPLDRRVADTQYF. The DNA for the CDR3 is TGTGCCAGTAGTCCCCTGGACAGACGAGTTGCAGATACGCAGTATTTT. This chain joins TRBV19 and TRBJ2-3; TRBD1 is a possible D gene (6 bases). Germline CDR1 is LNHDA and CDR2 is SQIVND (reference sequence). The V gene lost 5 bases and the J gene lost 4 bases, with 19 bases spanning the gap. The CDR3 is 16 residues long.

The chain uses TRBV6-5 and TRBJ1-5, with 10 bases aligning to TRBD1. J gave up 0 bases and V 6 bases, and 2 bases lay outside the gene matches. This CDR3 contains 15 residues. Germline CDR1 reads MNHEY; CDR2 reads SVGAGI. CDR3 region: CASRTGGSSNQPQHF. The CDR3 nucleotides read TGTGCCAGCAGGACAGGGGGCTCTAGCAATCAGCCCCAGCATTTT.

V usage is TRBV3-1 (or the pseudogene TRBV3-2) and J usage is TRBJ1-3; tentatively, D is TRBD1 (6 bases). V lost 2 bases and J lost 4, with 12 bases in between. CDR3 length: 15 residues. CDR1 is LGHDT and CDR2 is YNNKEL in the germline V gene (reference sequence). The CDR3 here is CASSQRGAGGNTIYF. The CDR3 region has the DNA TGTGCCAGCAGCCAAAGGGGGGCAGGAGGAAACACCATATATTTT.

This clone was recorded once. V gene TRBV6-1 combines with J gene TRBJ1-4, with D tentatively TRBD1 (6 bases). Germline CDR1 reads MNHNS; CDR2 reads SASEGT. The CDR3 runs 15 residues. V was cut by 3 bases and J by 5 bases, with 13 bases left in between. CDR3 coding DNA: TGTGCCAGCAGTGACCTCAGGGGTCCGAATGAAAAACTGTTTTTT. It yields the protein CASSDLRGPNEKLFF.

The chain links TRBV4-1 to TRBJ1-3; no reliable D call. CDR1 MGHRA and CDR2 YSYEKL come from the germline V gene. The CDR3 is made up of 13 amino acids. Trimming stripped 2 bases from V and 9 bases from J, with 11 bases between. The CDR3 here is CASSQSSSGTIYF. The CDR3 DNA is TGCGCCAGCAGCCAATCTAGTTCAGGCACCATATATTTT.

The chain uses TRBV7-2 and TRBJ2-5; maybe TRBD2 (6 bases). CDR1 SGHTA and CDR2 FQGNSA come from the germline V gene. Trimming pared 0 bases from V and 3 bases from J, leaving 8 bases between. This CDR3 has 14 residues. The CDR3 loop is CASSLAGGEETQYF. DNA of the CDR3: TGTGCCAGCAGCTTAGCGGGGGGAGAAGAGACCCAGTACTTC.

This clone was seen more than once but under ten times. The genes are TRBV14 and TRBJ1-6; perhaps TRBD1 as D (5 bases). Per germline, CDR1 SGHDN and CDR2 FVKESK. CDR3 size: 16 residues. V was clipped by 1 base and J by 3 bases, with 10 bases between them. CDR3 sequence (DNA): TGTGCCAGCAGCCAAGGAGCGGGGGGCTATAATTCACCCCTCCACTTT. It specifies CASSQGAGGYNSPLHF.